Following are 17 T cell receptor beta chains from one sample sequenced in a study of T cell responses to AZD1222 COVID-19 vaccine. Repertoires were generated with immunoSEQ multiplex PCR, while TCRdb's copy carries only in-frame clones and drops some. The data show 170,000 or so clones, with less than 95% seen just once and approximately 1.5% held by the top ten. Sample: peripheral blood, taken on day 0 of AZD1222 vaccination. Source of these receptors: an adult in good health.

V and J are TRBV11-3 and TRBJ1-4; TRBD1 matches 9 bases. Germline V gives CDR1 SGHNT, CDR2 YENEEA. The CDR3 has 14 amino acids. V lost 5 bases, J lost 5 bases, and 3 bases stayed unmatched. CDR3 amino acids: CASSEGTGNEKLFF. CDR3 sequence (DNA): TGTGCCAGCAGCGAAGGGACAGGGAATGAAAAACTGTTTTTT.

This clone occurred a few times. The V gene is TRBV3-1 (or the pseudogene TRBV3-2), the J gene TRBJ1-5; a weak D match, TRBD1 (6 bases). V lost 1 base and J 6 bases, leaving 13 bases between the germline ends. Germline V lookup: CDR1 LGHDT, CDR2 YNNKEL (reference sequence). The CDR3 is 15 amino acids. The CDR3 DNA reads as TGTGCCAGCAGCCAAGCGGGGGGCGGCTCTCAGCCCCAGCATTTT. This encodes CASSQAGGGSQPQHF.

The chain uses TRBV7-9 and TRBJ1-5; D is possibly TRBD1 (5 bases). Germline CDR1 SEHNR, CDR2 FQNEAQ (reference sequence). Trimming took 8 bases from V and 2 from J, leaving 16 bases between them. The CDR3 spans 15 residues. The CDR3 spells CASEWGTDGNQPQHF. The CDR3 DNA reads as TGTGCCAGCGAGTGGGGGACGGATGGCAATCAGCCCCAGCATTTT.

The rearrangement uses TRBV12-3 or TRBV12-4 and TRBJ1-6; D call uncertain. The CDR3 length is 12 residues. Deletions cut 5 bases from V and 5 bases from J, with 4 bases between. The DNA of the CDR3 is TGTGCCAGCAGTCAAAATAATTCACCCCTCCACTTT. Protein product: CASSQNNSPLHF.

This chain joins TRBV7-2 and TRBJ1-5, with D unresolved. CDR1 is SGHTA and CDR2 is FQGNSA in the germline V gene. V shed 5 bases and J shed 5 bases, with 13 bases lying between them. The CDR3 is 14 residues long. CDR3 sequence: CASSLVGGDQPQHF. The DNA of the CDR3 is TGTGCCAGCAGCCTAGTGGGTGGCGATCAGCCCCAGCATTTT.

The CDR3, as DNA: TGTGCCAGCTCCCGGACAGGGGGTTACGAAAAACTGTTTTTT. It encodes CASSRTGGYEKLFF. This chain joins TRBV18 and TRBJ1-4; 10 nucleotides align to TRBD1. The CDR3 runs to 14 residues. Germline loops: CDR1 KGHSH, CDR2 LQKENI. The trim removed 6 bases at V and 8 bases at J, leaving 6 bases unmatched.

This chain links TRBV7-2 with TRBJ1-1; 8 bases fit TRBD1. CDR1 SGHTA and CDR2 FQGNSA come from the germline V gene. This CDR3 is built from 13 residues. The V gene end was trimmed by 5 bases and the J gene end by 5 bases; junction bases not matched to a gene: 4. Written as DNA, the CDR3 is TGTGCCAGCAGCCTCAGGGGGCGAACTGAAGCTTTCTTT. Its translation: CASSLRGRTEAFF.

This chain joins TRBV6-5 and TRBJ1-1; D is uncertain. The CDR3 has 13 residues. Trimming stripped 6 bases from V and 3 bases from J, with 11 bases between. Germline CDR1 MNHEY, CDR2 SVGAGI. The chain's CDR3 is CASRGPPDTEAFF. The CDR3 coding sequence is TGTGCCAGCAGAGGACCTCCGGACACTGAAGCTTTCTTT.

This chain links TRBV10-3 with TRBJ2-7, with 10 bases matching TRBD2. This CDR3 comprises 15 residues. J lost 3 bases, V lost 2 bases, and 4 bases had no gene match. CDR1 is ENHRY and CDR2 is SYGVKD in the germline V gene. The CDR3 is CAISEQASGGYEQYF. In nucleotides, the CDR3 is TGTGCCATCAGTGAGCAGGCTAGCGGGGGCTACGAGCAGTACTTC.

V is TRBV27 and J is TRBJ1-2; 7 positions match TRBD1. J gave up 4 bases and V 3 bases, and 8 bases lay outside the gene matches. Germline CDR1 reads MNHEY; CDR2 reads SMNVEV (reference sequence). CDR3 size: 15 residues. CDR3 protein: CASSFSLTGFYGYTF. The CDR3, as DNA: TGTGCCAGCAGTTTTTCTTTGACAGGGTTCTATGGCTACACCTTC.

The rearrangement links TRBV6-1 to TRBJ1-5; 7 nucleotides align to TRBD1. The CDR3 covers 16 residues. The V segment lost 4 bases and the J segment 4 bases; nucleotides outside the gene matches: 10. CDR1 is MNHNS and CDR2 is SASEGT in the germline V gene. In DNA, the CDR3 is TGTGCCAGCAGTGTGGTGATGAGACAGGGAAATCAGCCCCAGCATTTT. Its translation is CASSVVMRQGNQPQHF.

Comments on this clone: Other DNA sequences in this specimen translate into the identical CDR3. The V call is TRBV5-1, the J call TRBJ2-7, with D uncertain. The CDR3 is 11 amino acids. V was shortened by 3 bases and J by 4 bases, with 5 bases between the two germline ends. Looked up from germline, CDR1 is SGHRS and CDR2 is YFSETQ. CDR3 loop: CASSSRYEQYF. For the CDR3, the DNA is TGCGCCAGCAGCTCCCGGTACGAGCAGTACTTC.

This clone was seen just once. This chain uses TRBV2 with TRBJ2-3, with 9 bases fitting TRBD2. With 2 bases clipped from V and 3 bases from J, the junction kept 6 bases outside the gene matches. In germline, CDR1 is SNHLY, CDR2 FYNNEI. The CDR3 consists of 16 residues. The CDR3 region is CASSEMGGGATDTQYF. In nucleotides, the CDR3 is TGTGCCAGCAGTGAAATGGGCGGGGGGGCAACAGATACGCAGTATTTT.

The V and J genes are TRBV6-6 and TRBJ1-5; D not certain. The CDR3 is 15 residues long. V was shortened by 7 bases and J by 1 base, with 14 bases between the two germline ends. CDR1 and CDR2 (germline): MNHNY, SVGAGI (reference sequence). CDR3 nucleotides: TGTGCCAGCACCGAAAATGATAGAAGCAATCAGCCCCAGCATTTT. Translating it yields CASTENDRSNQPQHF.

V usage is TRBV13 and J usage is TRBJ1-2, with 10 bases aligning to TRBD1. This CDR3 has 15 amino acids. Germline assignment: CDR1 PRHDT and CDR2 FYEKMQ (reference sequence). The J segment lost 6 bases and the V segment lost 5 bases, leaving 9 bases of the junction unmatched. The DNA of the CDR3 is TGTGCCAGCAGCCAAGGACAGGGGGAGGGCGATGGCTACACCTTC. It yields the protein CASSQGQGEGDGYTF.

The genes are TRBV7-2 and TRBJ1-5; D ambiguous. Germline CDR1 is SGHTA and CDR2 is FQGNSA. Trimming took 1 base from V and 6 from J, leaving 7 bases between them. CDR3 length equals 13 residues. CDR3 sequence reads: CASSLERAQPQHF. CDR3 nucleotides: TGTGCCAGCAGCTTAGAGAGGGCTCAGCCCCAGCATTTT.

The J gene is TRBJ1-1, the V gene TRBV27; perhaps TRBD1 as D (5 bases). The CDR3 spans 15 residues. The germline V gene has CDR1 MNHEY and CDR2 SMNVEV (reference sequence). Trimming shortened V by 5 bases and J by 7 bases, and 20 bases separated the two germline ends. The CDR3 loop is CASSPTPRVRSEAFF. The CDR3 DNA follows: TGTGCCAGCAGTCCGACCCCCAGGGTGCGGAGTGAAGCTTTCTTT.